This note documents a single TCR beta chain sequence. The antigen remains unidentified. The data were taken from a study of shared clonotypes between healthy human individuals. Study-wide points: Non-shared clonotypes showed lower generation probabilities than clonotypes common to all four donors.

Trimming stripped 5 bases from V and 3 bases from J, with 13 bases between. CDR3 length: 13 amino acids. From germline, CDR1 is GTSNPN and CDR2 SVGIG (reference sequence). Under the authors' procedure: ImmunoSEQ supplied junction-only sequences lacking quality scores, so filtering was different. TCRdb keeps only in-frame clones here, not all; method: immunoSEQ multiplex PCR. V and J calls and clone size follow that table, whereas D and trimming were derived from the DNA. Here the sample spans 850,000 to 1,100,000 clones, 77% being singletons. The receptor comes from a man between 18 and 29 years old in good health. Some clones in this sample may be carry-over from other donors' samples. The material sequenced was memory CD4+ T cells from PBMCs. Indicated subset: CD45RA-negative fraction. The genes are TRBV30 and TRBJ1-1; no clear D. CDR3: CAWWKARDTEAFF. The CDR3 region has the DNA TGTGCCTGGTGGAAAGCTCGGGACACTGAAGCTTTCTTT.